The source of this T cell receptor (beta chain) is a study of blood T cell repertoires in COVID-19. The germline V gene encodes CDR1 KGHDR and CDR2 SFDVKD. With 2 bases removed from V and 11 bases from J, the gap between germline ends came to 11 bases. There are 12 residues in the CDR3. TCRdb keeps only in-frame clones here, not all; method: immunoSEQ multiplex PCR. The sample lists about 480,000 clones; 89% were seen once. This clone was seen once. This chain links TRBV24-1 with TRBJ1-1, with D possibly TRBD1 on 6 matching bases. The sample taken for sequencing was peripheral blood. This TCR derives from a man between 18 and 29 years old with COVID-19, enrolled during active disease. The DNA of the CDR3 is TGTGCCACCAGTGATTCGGGGACACGGGCTTTCTTT. Its translation: CATSDSGTRAFF.